What follows describes a single TCR beta chain. The antigen remains unidentified. This sample was taken from a study of T cell repertoires and HLA-DP antigens. Looking at the study overall: CD4+ T cells were cocultured with HeLa cells expressing HLA-DP.

V was pared by 2 bases and J by 7 bases, with 12 bases between. The V gene's germline CDR1 is SGHTA and CDR2 FQGTGA. This CDR3 has 15 amino acids. Whole-study findings and limits: Total CD4+ responders were stimulated by HeLa antigen-presenting cells.

Produced via immunoSEQ multiplex PCR; TCRdb's table is partial and in-frame only. The sample yields some 120,000 clones, 90% to 95% seen once. The sample consisted of CD4+ T cells from PBMCs. This TCR came from a woman under 30 in good health and CMV-seronegative. The V call is TRBV7-3, the J call TRBJ1-6, with D maybe TRBD1 (5 bases). DNA of the CDR3: TGTGCCAGCAGCTTAGGCGGGACGCGGAATTCACCCCTCCACTTT. Protein product: CASSLGGTRNSPLHF.